The TCR beta chain described here comes from a study of blood T cell repertoires in COVID-19. The assay was immunoSEQ multiplex PCR, and TCRdb's table has in-frame clones only and misses some. Here the sample spans around 200,000 clones, 70% to 90% being singletons. Trimming cost V 4 bases and J 7 bases, with 17 bases left between them. The CDR3 runs to 14 residues. The germline V gene has CDR1 SGHTS and CDR2 YDEGEE. The sequence was collected from a woman aged 80 or older with acute or convalescent COVID-19. The sample taken for sequencing was peripheral blood. V is TRBV5-8 and J is TRBJ2-5; D might be TRBD2 (5 bases). CDR3 coding DNA: TGTGCCAGCAGCCGGACGGGGTCTGATCGGACCCAGTACTTC. This codes for CASSRTGSDRTQYF.